This TCR beta chain originates from a study of control samples from healthy donors and cancer patients. Profiled with immunoSEQ multiplex PCR; TCRdb holds only in-frame clones, not every one. This sample has some 120,000 clones; approximately 84% occur once, and the top ten carry around 2%. The table lists this clone with a few counts. Trimming removed 0 bases from V and 7 bases from J, with 9 bases in between. The CDR3 spans 13 residues. This TCR derives from a man younger than 35 in good health. The source material was blood. This rearrangement joins TRBV12-3 or TRBV12-4 to TRBJ1-2; D not certain. CDR3 nucleotide sequence: TGTGCCAGCAGTTTAGCCCTCGGTGGTGGCTACACCTTC. The encoded protein is CASSLALGGGYTF.